This T cell receptor (beta chain) was captured in a study of cytomegalovirus exposure and HLA in healthy donors. Study-level information: Ancestry clustering placed roughly 86% of about 400 genotyped donors in the Caucasian-associated cluster.

The V gene's germline CDR1 is MNHEY and CDR2 SVGAGI. The V end lost 0 bases, the J end lost 1 base, and 12 bases lay between the germline ends. The CDR3 is 16 residues long. This PCR relied on a set of 60 Vbeta primers and 13 Jbeta primers. In the authors' workflow: A follow-up analysis tallied about 88 million unique TCR beta chains, roughly 11 million shared. Repertoires were generated with immunoSEQ multiplex PCR, while TCRdb's copy carries only in-frame clones and drops some. For V, J and clone size, that table is used; D and trimming come from the DNA. This table holds under 95,000 clones, roughly 80% found once.

This TCR derives from a male donor in good health and CMV-seronegative. The material sequenced was PBMCs. The J gene is TRBJ1-1, the V gene TRBV6-5, with D unresolved. CDR3 sequence (DNA): TGTGCCAGCAGTTACTCGAGAGGGTGGGGGAACACTGAAGCTTTCTTT. Protein product: CASSYSRGWGNTEAFF.